The 10 T cell receptor beta chains in this list originate from one sample, sequenced in a study of shared clonotypes between healthy human individuals. Method: immunoSEQ multiplex PCR; TCRdb's copy keeps in-frame clones and lacks some. Of roughly 2.2 million clones in the sample, just over 90% were seen once. The sample comprised naive CD4+ T cells from PBMCs. Subset noted: CD45RA+ positively selected. All receptors come from a man between 18 and 35 years old in good health. Some clones in this sample may be carry-over from other donors' samples.

The chain links TRBV30 to TRBJ2-7; TRBD1 or TRBD2 may be the D gene (9 bases each). The germline gives CDR1 GTSNPN, CDR2 SVGIG (reference sequence). The CDR3 contains 17 residues. V dropped 4 bases and J dropped 3 bases, with 25 bases sitting between them. CDR3 residues: CAWIRQGVLAGVYEQYF. The CDR3 DNA follows: TGTGCCTGGATTAGACAGGGGGTTTTAGCGGGAGTCTACGAGCAGTACTTC.

This clone has a single count. The chain employs TRBV7-3 and TRBJ1-1, with D hard to call. CDR1 is SGHTA, CDR2 FQGTGA, per germline. CDR3 length: 16 amino acids. Trimming left V 5 bases short and J 3 bases short, with 19 bases between. CDR3 amino acids: CASSRVSGSWDTEAFF. Here the CDR3 DNA reads TGTGCCAGCAGCCGAGTATCTGGGAGTTGGGACACTGAAGCTTTCTTT.

The chain links TRBV19 to TRBJ2-1; 12 nucleotides agree with TRBD2. This CDR3 is built from 16 residues. CDR1 is LNHDA and CDR2 is SQIVND in the germline V gene (reference sequence). The ends lost 6 bases at V and 4 bases at J; junction bases unmatched: 7. The CDR3 DNA reads as TGTGCCAGTAGAAGCACCGGGACTAGCGGGTACAATGAGCAGTTCTTC. Its translation is CASRSTGTSGYNEQFF.

The chain joins TRBV10-3 to TRBJ2-7; D might be TRBD2 (6 bases). Germline V lookup: CDR1 ENHRY, CDR2 SYGVKD. The V and J ends lost 6 bases and 2 bases respectively, with 17 bases between them. The CDR3 runs 15 residues. The CDR3 loop reads CAISKAEGSPYEQYF. The CDR3 nucleotides are TGTGCCATCAGCAAAGCGGAGGGATCACCCTACGAGCAGTACTTC.

The rearrangement joins TRBV7-7 to TRBJ2-5, with no clear D. The V end was cut by 2 bases, the J end by 5 bases, with 15 bases between. The CDR3 is 15 amino acids. Germline assignment: CDR1 SSHAT and CDR2 FNYEAQ (reference sequence). The chain's CDR3 is CASSLIGPGDETQYF. The CDR3 region has the DNA TGTGCCAGCAGCTTAATCGGGCCAGGTGATGAGACCCAGTACTTC. The variable domain in full, completed from reference TRBV7-7 and TRBJ2-5, reads GAGVSQSPRYKVTKRGQDVTLRCDPISSHATLYWYQQALGQGPEFLTYFNYEAQPDKSGLPSDRFSAERPEGSISTLTIQRTEQRDSAMYRCASSLIGPGDETQYFGPGTRLLVL.

This sequence joins TRBV6-6 and TRBJ1-4, with unresolved D. CDR1 MNHNY and CDR2 SVGAGI come from the germline V gene (reference sequence). Deletions cut 2 bases from V and 7 bases from J, with 2 bases between. The CDR3 is 11 residues long. For the CDR3, the DNA is TGTGCCAGCAGTTACCGTGAAAAACTGTTTTTT. Residues: CASSYREKLFF.

The gene calls are TRBV6-5 and TRBJ2-5; D gene uncertain. V lost 6 bases and J 1 base, leaving 12 bases between the germline ends. The germline V gene encodes CDR1 MNHEY and CDR2 SVGAGI. CDR3 length equals 14 residues. The CDR3 nucleotides read TGTGCCAGCAGCCCACTTAACACCCAAGAGACCCAGTACTTC. Translation: CASSPLNTQETQYF.

Notes on this clone: Other DNA sequences of this sample code for an identical CDR3. CDR3: CASSLTGGRYEQYF. The CDR3 coding sequence is TGCGCCAGCAGCTTGACGGGTGGGAGGTACGAGCAGTACTTC. The V and J genes are TRBV5-1 and TRBJ2-7, with D possibly matching TRBD2 (6 bases). Trimming cost V 1 base and J 4 bases, with 12 bases left between them. This CDR3 is 14 amino acids long. Germline CDR1 is SGHRS and CDR2 is YFSETQ.

J is TRBJ2-3 and V is TRBV10-3; the D is unclear. The germline V and J ends were trimmed by 4 bases and 6 bases, with 11 bases remaining between them. The CDR3 length is 13 residues. Germline CDR1 and CDR2: ENHRY and SYGVKD. CDR3 in DNA: TGTGCCATCAGTGTAGGGCCGGCGGATACGCAGTATTTT. Translation gives CAISVGPADTQYF.

The rearrangement uses TRBV28 and TRBJ1-5; D perhaps matches TRBD1 (6 bases). From germline, CDR1 is MDHEN and CDR2 SYDVKM. The CDR3 covers 16 residues. V shed 2 bases and J shed 5 bases, with 16 bases lying between them. The DNA of the CDR3 is TGTGCCAGCAGTTTAGGGGGCTCGTGGGCCTATCAGCCCCAGCATTTT. This codes for CASSLGGSWAYQPQHF.